This TCR beta chain was found in a study of T cell responses to AZD1222 COVID-19 vaccine. The V segment lost 6 bases and the J segment 1 base; nucleotides outside the gene matches: 4. In germline, CDR1 is MDHEN, CDR2 SYDVKM. CDR3 length: 14 amino acids. Profiled with immunoSEQ multiplex PCR; TCRdb holds only in-frame clones, not every one. The sample yields some 130,000 clones, roughly 93% seen once. This receptor was taken from an adult who received the AZD1222 COVID-19 vaccine. This chain uses TRBV28 with TRBJ2-5, with 8 bases lining up with TRBD1. Source: peripheral blood, taken 28 days after the second AZD1222 dose. In DNA, the CDR3 is TGTGCCAGCAGGCCTCAGGGGGCCCAAGAGACCCAGTACTTC. It codes for CASRPQGAQETQYF.